This TCR beta chain was captured by sequencing in a study of blood T cell repertoires in COVID-19. The CDR3 loop spans 19 amino acids. Germline-derived CDR1 and CDR2 are SEHNR and FQNEAQ (reference sequence). V dropped 1 base and J dropped 8; count of bases not matched to a gene: 15. Only in-frame clones appear in the TCRdb table, and some are missing; sequencing was by immunoSEQ multiplex PCR. The sample carries some 200,000 clones, around 87% recorded once. The sample taken for sequencing was PBMCs or T cells enriched from blood (not recorded which). This receptor was taken from a young woman in a cohort exposed to, infected with or recovered from COVID-19 (not recorded which). The chain couples TRBV7-9 to TRBJ2-2; 11 bases match TRBD2. The CDR3 region is CASSLDGLRLAGTSGELFF. DNA for the CDR3: TGTGCCAGCAGCTTAGACGGACTAAGACTAGCGGGAACCTCTGGGGAGCTGTTTTTT.